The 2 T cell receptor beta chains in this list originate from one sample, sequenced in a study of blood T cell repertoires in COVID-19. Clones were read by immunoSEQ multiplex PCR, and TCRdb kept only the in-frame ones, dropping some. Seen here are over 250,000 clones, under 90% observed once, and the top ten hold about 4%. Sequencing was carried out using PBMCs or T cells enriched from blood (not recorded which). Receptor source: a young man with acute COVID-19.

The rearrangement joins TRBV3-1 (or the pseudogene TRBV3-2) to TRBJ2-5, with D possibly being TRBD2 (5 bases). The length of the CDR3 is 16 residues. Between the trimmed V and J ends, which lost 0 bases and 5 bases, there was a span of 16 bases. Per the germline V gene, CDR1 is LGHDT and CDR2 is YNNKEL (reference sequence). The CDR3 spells CASSQDPVPSRETQYF. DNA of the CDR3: TGTGCCAGCAGCCAAGATCCCGTACCTAGCCGGGAGACCCAGTACTTC.

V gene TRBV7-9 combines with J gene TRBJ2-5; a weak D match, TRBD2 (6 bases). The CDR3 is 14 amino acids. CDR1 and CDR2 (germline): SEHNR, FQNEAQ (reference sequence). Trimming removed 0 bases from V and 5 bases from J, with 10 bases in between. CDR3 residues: CASSLAGAGETQYF. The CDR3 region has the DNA TGTGCCAGCAGCTTAGCGGGTGCGGGGGAGACCCAGTACTTC. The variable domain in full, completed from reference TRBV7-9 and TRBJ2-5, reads DTGVSQNPRHKITKRGQNVTFRCDPISEHNRLYWYRQTLGQGPEFLTYFQNEAQLEKSRLLSDRFSAERPKGSFSTLEIQRTEQGDSAMYLCASSLAGAGETQYFGPGTRLLVL.